This T cell receptor (beta chain) was obtained from a study of blood T cell repertoires in COVID-19 (dated by TCRdb to the early 2020s). Some background on the complete study: Samples covering the acute and convalescent phases of COVID-19 were provided by collaborators in the United States, Italy and Spain. The material from the prospective study consisted of cDNA or gDNA derived from T cells, B-cell-depleted T cells, or PBMCs. Subjects who had been exposed to COVID-19, were actively infected with it, or had recovered from it provided the deeply sampled blood TCRbeta repertoires that made up the dataset. A freely available public database, intended as a resource for researchers studying the immune response to SARS-CoV-2, is where the repertoires were released. Samples came from the ongoing ImmuneRACE study (first 160 participants) plus 1,254 subjects from 6 global collaborators. A de-identified subject ID, COVID-19 status, age in years and sex were almost always included in the sample metadata. Where available, HLA class I and class II types were taken from metadata supplied by the sample provider and were not determined by assay-based typing.

Each collaborating institution followed its own protocols to collect whole blood in K2EDTA tubes. Collaborator samples were shipped for TCRbeta analysis as frozen whole blood, isolated PBMCs, or DNA extracted from either sample type. Details on this clone: Its recognized antigen is unknown. The input lacks base qualities; no much larger clone sits a single base away.

TCRbeta CDR3 regions were amplified from genomic DNA using the immunoSEQ Assay, a bias-controlled multiplex PCR. Turning to the authors' computational methods: The number of nucleated cells in each sample was estimated from the amplification of reference gene primers within the assay. To quantify the absolute abundance of each unique TCRbeta CDR3 rearrangement, sequence reads were collapsed and filtered. Productive Simpson clonality was computed per sample as the square root of Simpson's diversity index over productive rearrangements. Entries here come from immuneACCESS through TCRdb and include only in-frame sequences with V and J called. Some clones fail to appear in such tables; in the studies checked, an unresolved V gene covers under half of the shortfall, and the cause of the remainder is unknown. V and J calls and clone size come straight from that table; D and trimming were deduced from the DNA. This sample comprises 160,000 or so clones, 78% of them detected only once. Of the sample, approximately 15% is held by the ten largest clones.

On the study overall, not on this receptor specifically: How much clinical and demographic metadata was included differed by source and by participant, and the metadata was provided uncurated.

Between the V and J ends, shortened by 2 bases and 2 bases respectively, the junction contains 7 bases. From its cysteine to its phenylalanine, the CDR3 spans 14 amino acids. Only CDR3 DNA remains: 42 bases, in frame from the first base. CDR1 SNHLY and CDR2 FYNNEI are derived from the germline V gene. The sequenced material came from peripheral blood. The sequence was obtained from a woman at least 80 years old with acute or convalescent COVID-19. This chain is built from TRBV2 and TRBJ1-5, with no confidently assigned D gene. The DNA is TGTGCCAGCAGTGAACAGGCCGGCAATCAGCCCCAGCATTTT. This sequence encodes CASSEQAGNQPQHF.